This TCR beta chain was retrieved from a study of blood T cell repertoires in COVID-19. About the research overall: Sources were T cells, B-cell-depleted T cells, or PBMCs; the material itself was cDNA or gDNA.

With 1 base clipped from V and 5 bases from J, the junction kept 1 base outside the gene matches. The CDR3 has 14 amino acids. CDR1 and CDR2 (germline): MNHEY, SVGEGT. The repertoire was sequenced with immunoSEQ multiplex PCR; TCRdb's copy has only in-frame clones and lacks some. Of over 130,000 clones listed, less than 90% are singletons. This sequence joins TRBV6-2 or TRBV6-3 and TRBJ2-5, with 10 bases aligning to TRBD1. The material sequenced was peripheral blood. The origin of this receptor is a human donor with COVID-19, enrolled during active disease. The donor label of this sample is uncertain. The CDR3 is CASSYLGQGETQYF. For the CDR3, the DNA is TGTGCCAGCAGTTACTTGGGACAGGGGGAGACCCAGTACTTC.